Detailed here is one TCR beta chain. The data were taken from a study of blood T cell repertoires in COVID-19. In the study's own analysis: Reference gene primer amplification yielded estimated nucleated cell counts. The assay was immunoSEQ multiplex PCR, and TCRdb's table has in-frame clones only and misses some. V and J calls and clone size are given by that table; D and trimming were obtained from the DNA. The sample has a few hundred thousand clones, more than 85% seen once. The CDR3 spans 13 residues. The ends were cut back, 10 bases at V and 1 base at J, with 12 bases in the middle. The germline gives CDR1 SGHNT, CDR2 YYREEE (reference sequence).

Sequenced material: peripheral blood. This TCR derives from a woman aged 65 to 85 with active or convalescent COVID-19. The genes are TRBV5-4 and TRBJ2-1; TRBD2 is a possible D gene (6 bases). The CDR3 DNA sequence: TGTGCCTTGGGCGGGGTTTCCTACAATGAGCAGTTCTTC. It is translated as CALGGVSYNEQFF.